This entry is about one T cell receptor (beta chain). In the original analysis: Counts of nucleated cells, estimated from reference gene primer amplification, were obtained. Measured with immunoSEQ multiplex PCR; TCRdb has only the in-frame clones, and not every one. V and J calls and clone size are as listed in that table; D and trimming were resolved from the DNA. Altogether some 180,000 clones are present, 75% to 90% being singletons, with the ten largest covering about 7%. Germline V lookup: CDR1 SQVTM, CDR2 ANQGSEA. The trim removed 6 bases at V and 4 bases at J, leaving 7 bases unmatched. CDR3 length: 15 residues. These data belong to a study of blood T cell repertoires in COVID-19.

Sequenced material: peripheral blood. V is TRBV29-1 and J is TRBJ2-2, with 11 bases identical to TRBD2. The sequence was collected from a man aged 40-50 years with acute or convalescent COVID-19. The CDR3 region is CSVNSGGAITGELFF. CDR3 nucleotides: TGCAGCGTAAATAGCGGGGGGGCAATCACCGGGGAGCTGTTTTTT.